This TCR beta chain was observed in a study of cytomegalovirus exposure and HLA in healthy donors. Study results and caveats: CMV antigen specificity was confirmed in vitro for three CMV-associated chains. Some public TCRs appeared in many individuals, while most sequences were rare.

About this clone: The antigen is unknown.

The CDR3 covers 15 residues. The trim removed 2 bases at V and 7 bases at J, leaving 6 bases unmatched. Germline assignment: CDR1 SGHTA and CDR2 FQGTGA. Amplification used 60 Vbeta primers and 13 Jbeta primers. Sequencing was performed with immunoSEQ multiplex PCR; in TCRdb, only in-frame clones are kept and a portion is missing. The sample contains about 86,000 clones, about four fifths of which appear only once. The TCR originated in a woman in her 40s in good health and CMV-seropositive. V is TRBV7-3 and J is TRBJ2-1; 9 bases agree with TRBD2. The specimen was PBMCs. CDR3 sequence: CASSLLGLAGNEQFF. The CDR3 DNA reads TGTGCCAGCAGCTTATTAGGGCTAGCGGGGAATGAGCAGTTCTTC.